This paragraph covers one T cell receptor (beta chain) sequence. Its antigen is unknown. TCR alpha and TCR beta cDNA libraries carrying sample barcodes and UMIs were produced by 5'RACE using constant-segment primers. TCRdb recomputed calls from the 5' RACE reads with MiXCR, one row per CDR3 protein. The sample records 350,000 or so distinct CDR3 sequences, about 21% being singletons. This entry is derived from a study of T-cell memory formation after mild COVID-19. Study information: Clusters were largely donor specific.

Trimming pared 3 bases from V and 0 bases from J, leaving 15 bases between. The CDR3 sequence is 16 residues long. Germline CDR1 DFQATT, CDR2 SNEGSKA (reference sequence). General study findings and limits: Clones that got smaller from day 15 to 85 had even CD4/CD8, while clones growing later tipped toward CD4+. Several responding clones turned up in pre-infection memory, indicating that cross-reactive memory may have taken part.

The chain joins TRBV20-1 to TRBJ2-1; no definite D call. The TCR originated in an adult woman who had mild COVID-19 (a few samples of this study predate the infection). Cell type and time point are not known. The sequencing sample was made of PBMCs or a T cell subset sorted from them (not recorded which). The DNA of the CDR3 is TGCAGTGCTAGTCCCCTCCGACTTAGCTCCTACAATGAGCAGTTCTTC. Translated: CSASPLRLSSYNEQFF.